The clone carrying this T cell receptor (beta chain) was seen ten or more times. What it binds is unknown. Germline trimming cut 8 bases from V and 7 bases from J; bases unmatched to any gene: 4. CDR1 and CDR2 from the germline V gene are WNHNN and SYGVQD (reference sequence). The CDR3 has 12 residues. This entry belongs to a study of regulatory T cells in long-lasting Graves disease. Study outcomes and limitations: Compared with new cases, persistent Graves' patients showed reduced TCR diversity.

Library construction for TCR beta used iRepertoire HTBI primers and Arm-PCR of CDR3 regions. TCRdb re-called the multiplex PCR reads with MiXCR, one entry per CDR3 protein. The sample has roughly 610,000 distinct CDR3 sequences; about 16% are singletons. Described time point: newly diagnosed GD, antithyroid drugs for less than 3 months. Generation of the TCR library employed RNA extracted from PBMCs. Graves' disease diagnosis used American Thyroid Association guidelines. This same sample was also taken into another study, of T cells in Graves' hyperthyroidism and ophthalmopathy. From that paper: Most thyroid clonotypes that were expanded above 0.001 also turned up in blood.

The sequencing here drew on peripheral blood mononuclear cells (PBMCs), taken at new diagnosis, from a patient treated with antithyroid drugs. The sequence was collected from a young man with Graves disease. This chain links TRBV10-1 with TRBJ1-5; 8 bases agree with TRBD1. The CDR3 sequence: CASGQGGQPQHF. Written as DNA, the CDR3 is TGCGCCAGCGGACAGGGTGGACAGCCCCAGCATTTT.